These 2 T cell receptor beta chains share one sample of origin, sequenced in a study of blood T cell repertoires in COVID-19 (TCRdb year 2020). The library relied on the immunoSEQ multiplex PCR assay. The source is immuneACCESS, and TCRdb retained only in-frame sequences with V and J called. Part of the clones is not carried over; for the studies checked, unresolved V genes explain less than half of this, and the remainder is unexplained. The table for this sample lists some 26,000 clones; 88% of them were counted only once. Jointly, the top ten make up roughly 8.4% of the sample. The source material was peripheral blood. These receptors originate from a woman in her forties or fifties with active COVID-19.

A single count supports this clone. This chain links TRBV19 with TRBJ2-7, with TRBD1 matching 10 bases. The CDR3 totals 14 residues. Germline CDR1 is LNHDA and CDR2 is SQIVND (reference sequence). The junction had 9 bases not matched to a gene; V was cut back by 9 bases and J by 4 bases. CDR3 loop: CASARTGGPYEQYF. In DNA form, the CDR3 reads TGTGCCAGCGCGAGGACAGGGGGACCTTACGAGCAGTACTTC.

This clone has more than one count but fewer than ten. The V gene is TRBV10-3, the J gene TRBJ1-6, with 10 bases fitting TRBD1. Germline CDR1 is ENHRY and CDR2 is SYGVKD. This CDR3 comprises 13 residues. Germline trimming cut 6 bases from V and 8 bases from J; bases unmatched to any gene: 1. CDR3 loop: CAISGTGDSPLHF. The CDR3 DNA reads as TGTGCCATCAGCGGGACAGGGGATTCACCCCTCCACTTT.